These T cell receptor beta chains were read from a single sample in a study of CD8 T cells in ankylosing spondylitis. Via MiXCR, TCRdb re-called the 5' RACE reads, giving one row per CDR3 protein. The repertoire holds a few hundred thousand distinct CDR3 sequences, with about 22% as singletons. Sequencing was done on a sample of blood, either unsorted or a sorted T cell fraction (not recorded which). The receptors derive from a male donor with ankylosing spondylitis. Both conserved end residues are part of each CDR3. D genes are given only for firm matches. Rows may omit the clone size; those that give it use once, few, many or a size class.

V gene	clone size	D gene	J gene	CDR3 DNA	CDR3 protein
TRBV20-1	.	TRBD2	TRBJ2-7	TGCAGTGCTCATCGTGGGGCTAGCGGGAGTATTTACGAGCAGTACTTC	CSAHRGASGSIYEQYF
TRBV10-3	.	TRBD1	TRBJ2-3	TGTGCCGTCGAGACAGGGGTTGGCACAGATACGCAGTATTTT	CAVETGVGTDTQYF
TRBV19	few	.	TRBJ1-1	TGTGCCAGTAGTATTTTAGGGCGACAAGCTTTGGACACTGAAGCTTTCTTT	CASSILGRQALDTEAFF
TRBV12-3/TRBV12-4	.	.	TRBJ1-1	TGTGCCAGCAGTTTCCAGGGGCACACTGAAGCTTTCTTT	CASSFQGHTEAFF
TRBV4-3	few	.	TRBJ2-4	TGCGCCAGCAGCCAAGGATATCCCAAAAACATTCAGTACTTC	CASSQGYPKNIQYF
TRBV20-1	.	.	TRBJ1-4	TGCAGTGCCACGACAGGATCTCGTCACGAAAAACTGTTTTTT	CSATTGSRHEKLFF
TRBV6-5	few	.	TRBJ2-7	TGTGCCAGCAGTTACGCCCAGGGGAACTTCGAGCAGTACTTC	CASSYAQGNFEQYF
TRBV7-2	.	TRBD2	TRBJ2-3	TGTGCCAGCAGTAACGGCGGGGGAAGTGATACGCAGTATTTT	CASSNGGGSDTQYF
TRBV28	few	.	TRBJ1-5	TGTGCCAGCAGTTTATTAACCGGGAGAGGGGATCAGCCCCAGCATTTT	CASSLLTGRGDQPQHF
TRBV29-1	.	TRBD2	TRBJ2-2	TGCAGCGTGAGTAGCGGGAGTAGGGACACCGGGGAGCTGTTTTTT	CSVSSGSRDTGELFF
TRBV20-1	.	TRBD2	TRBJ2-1	TGCAGTGCTAGACCTAGCGGGACATCGCTCAATGAGCAGTTCTTC	CSARPSGTSLNEQFF
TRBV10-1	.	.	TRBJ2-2	TGCGCCAGCAGTGATGAGGGCGCCGTAACGAACACCGGGGAGCTGTTTTTT	CASSDEGAVTNTGELFF
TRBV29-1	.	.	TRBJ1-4	TGCAGCGACACAGGGATAACTAATGAAAAACTGTTTTTT	CSDTGITNEKLFF
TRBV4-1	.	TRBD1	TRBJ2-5	TGCGCCAGCAGCCAAGGGGACAGACTCCAAGAGACCCAGTACTTC	CASSQGDRLQETQYF
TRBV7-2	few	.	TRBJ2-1	TGTGCCAGCAGCTTAGTGGCGGGGCAGTTCTTC	CASSLVAGQFF
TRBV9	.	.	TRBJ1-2	TGTGCCAGCAGCGTAGTCCCCTCAAGATATGGCTACACCTTC	CASSVVPSRYGYTF
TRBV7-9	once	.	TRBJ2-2	TGTGCCAGCAGCTTTGGGGCAGGAGGGCTGTTTTTT	CASSFGAGGLFF
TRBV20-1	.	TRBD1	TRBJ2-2	TGCAGTGCCCGCTGGACAGGGTACCCCAGGGAGCTGTTTTTT	CSARWTGYPRELFF
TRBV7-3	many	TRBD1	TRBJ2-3	TGTGCCAGCTTACCCAGTAGACAGGGCAGCACAGATACGCAGTATTTT	CASLPSRQGSTDTQYF
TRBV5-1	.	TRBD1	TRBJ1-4	TGCGCCAGCAGCGCCCAGACAGGGGGAGAAAAACTGTTTTTT	CASSAQTGGEKLFF
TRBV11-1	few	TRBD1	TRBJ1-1	TGTGCCAGCAAACTGGGACAGGTTAACACTGAAGCTTTCTTT	CASKLGQVNTEAFF
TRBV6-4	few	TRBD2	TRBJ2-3	TGTGCCAGCAGTGACTCTGACGGGAGGGCCCCGTATTTT	CASSDSDGRAPYF
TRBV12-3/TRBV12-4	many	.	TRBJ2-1	TGTGCCAGCAGTTTAGTAGCGGCCTTATACAATGAGCAGTTCTTC	CASSLVAALYNEQFF
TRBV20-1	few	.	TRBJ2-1	TGCAGTGCTAGAAGGAGCGGGCCCCAGTTCTTC	CSARRSGPQFF
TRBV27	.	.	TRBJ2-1	TGTGCCAGCAGTTTAAGGCCCACCGGCTACAATGAGCAGTTCTTC	CASSLRPTGYNEQFF
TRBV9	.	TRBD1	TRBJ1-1	TGTGCCAGCAGCGCCACAGGGGGCTACGCTGAAGCTTTCTTT	CASSATGGYAEAFF
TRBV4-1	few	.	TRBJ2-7	TGCGCCAGCAGCCAAGATGCTGGGCGGGCCATCTACGAGCAGTACTTC	CASSQDAGRAIYEQYF
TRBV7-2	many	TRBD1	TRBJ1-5	TGTGCCAGCAGCTCCCGACAGGGCGGGCAGCCCCAGCATTTT	CASSSRQGGQPQHF
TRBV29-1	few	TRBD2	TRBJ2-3	TGCAGCTTAACGACCACTAGCGAGACGCAGTATTTT	CSLTTTSETQYF
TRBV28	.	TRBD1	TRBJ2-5	TGTGCCAGCAGTACAACAGGGGGCCAAGAGACCCAGTACTTC	CASSTTGGQETQYF
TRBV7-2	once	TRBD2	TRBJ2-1	TGTGCCAGCCGCGACGGTGGGACTAGCGGACTCTACAATGAGCAGTTCTTC	CASRDGGTSGLYNEQFF
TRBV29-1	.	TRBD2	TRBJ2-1	TGCAGCGGATGGGGACTAGCGGATTACAATGAGCAGTTCTTC	CSGWGLADYNEQFF
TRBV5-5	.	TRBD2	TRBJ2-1	TGTGCCAGCAGCTTACTAGCGGGAGCCCCCTTGAATGAGCAGTTCTTC	CASSLLAGAPLNEQFF
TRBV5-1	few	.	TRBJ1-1	TGCGCCAGCAGCTGGGTCTCTGGCTCGGCCGAAGCTTTCTTT	CASSWVSGSAEAFF